One and the same sample provided the 15 T cell receptor beta chains below, sequenced in a study of T cells in Graves' hyperthyroidism and ophthalmopathy. The TCR beta CDR3 regions underwent amplification using RNA transcripts as the source. RT-PCR in the first round (using the HTBI primer set) targeted the TCR CDR3. TCRdb re-called the multiplex PCR reads through MiXCR, storing one row per CDR3 protein. Of hundreds of thousands of distinct CDR3 sequences listed, roughly a sixth are singletons. The sample was blood. The receptor source for this set is a woman aged 18-35 years with Graves' ophthalmopathy.

This chain joins TRBV12-3 or TRBV12-4 and TRBJ2-3; TRBD2 matches at 8 bases. V lost 3 bases to trimming and J lost 5 bases; unmatched junction nucleotides: 4. The CDR3 is made up of 14 amino acids. The DNA of the CDR3 is TGTGCCAGCAGTTTTACTCTAGCGGGAGATACGCAGTATTTT. Translated, it gives CASSFTLAGDTQYF.

This clonotype was found many times. The V call is TRBV30, the J call TRBJ1-1; D is uncertain. Trimming took off 0 bases at V and 4 bases at J, with 9 bases between the two ends. Germline CDR1 GTSNPN, CDR2 SVGIG (reference sequence). CDR3 length: 13 amino acids. CDR3 DNA: TGTGCCTGGAGTGTCTCGATGGGCACTGAAGCTTTCTTT. This sequence encodes CAWSVSMGTEAFF.

This clonotype has a handful of counts. J is TRBJ1-2 and V is TRBV20-1; possible D gene TRBD1, 6 bases. V was trimmed by 4 bases and J by 8 bases, leaving 14 bases between them. Germline V lookup: CDR1 DFQATT, CDR2 SNEGSKA (reference sequence). The CDR3 loop spans 12 amino acids. In DNA, the CDR3 is TGCAGTGCTATCGCAGGGGCAGGCGGCTACACCTTC. Its protein is CSAIAGAGGYTF.

This clonotype appeared many times. The chain couples TRBV2 to TRBJ2-5, with a possible D match to TRBD1 (5 bases). Germline V gives CDR1 SNHLY, CDR2 FYNNEI. Deletions cut 6 bases from V and 1 base from J, with 9 bases between. The CDR3 consists of 13 residues. The CDR3: CASRIDSQETQYF. The CDR3 DNA is TGTGCCAGCAGGATAGACAGCCAAGAGACCCAGTACTTC. Based on the CDR3 plus reference TRBV2 and TRBJ2-5, the full variable domain is EPEVTQTPSHQVTQMGQEVILRCVPISNHLYFYWYRQILGQKVEFLVSFYNNEISEKSEIFDDQFSVERPDGSNFTLKIRSTKLEDSAMYFCASRIDSQETQYFGPGTRLLVL.

As to this clonotype: An end of the junction differs from the germline gene, which may be a read error. CDR3 coding DNA: TGTGCTAGCAGCTTAGGACAGGGCGTTGAGCTGTTTTTT. Translating gives CASSLGQGVELFF. The chain employs TRBV7-7 and TRBJ2-2; TRBD1 aligns across 8 bases. The CDR3 is made up of 13 amino acids. CDR1 is SSHAT, CDR2 FNYEAQ, per germline (reference sequence).

This clonotype has at least ten counts. V is TRBV2 and J is TRBJ1-4; D gene ambiguous. The ends were cut back, 6 bases at V and 7 bases at J, with 15 bases in the middle. The CDR3 has 14 amino acids. The germline gives CDR1 SNHLY, CDR2 FYNNEI. CDR3 in amino acids: CASRPGSVGEKLFF. CDR3 nucleotides: TGTGCCAGCAGACCGGGATCAGTGGGTGAAAAACTGTTTTTT. The whole variable domain, remainder taken from reference TRBV2 and TRBJ1-4, is EPEVTQTPSHQVTQMGQEVILRCVPISNHLYFYWYRQILGQKVEFLVSFYNNEISEKSEIFDDQFSVERPDGSNFTLKIRSTKLEDSAMYFCASRPGSVGEKLFFGSGTQLSVL.

This clonotype was seen at least ten times. The V gene is TRBV7-2, the J gene TRBJ2-7; 10 nucleotides line up with TRBD1. The germline V gene encodes CDR1 SGHTA and CDR2 FQGNSA. V lost 2 bases and J lost 5; bases outside the gene matches: 6. The CDR3 runs 15 residues. The CDR3 DNA is TGTGCCAGCAGCTTATGGACAGGGGGAAATAACGAGCAGTACTTC. Its translation is CASSLWTGGNNEQYF.

The rearrangement links TRBV7-9 to TRBJ1-2; no clear D. With 1 base removed from V and 10 bases from J, the gap between germline ends came to 4 bases. The CDR3 totals 10 residues. Germline CDR1 SEHNR, CDR2 FQNEAQ (reference sequence). CDR3 in amino acids: CASSLGSYTF. The CDR3 coding sequence is TGTGCCAGCAGCTTAGGATCCTACACCTTC.

The chain combines TRBV3-1 with TRBJ2-5; a possible D gene is TRBD2 (7 bases). Looked up from germline, CDR1 is LGHDT and CDR2 is YNNKEL (reference sequence). This CDR3 comprises 16 residues. The germline V and J ends were trimmed by 1 base and 5 bases, with 17 bases remaining between them. CDR3 bases: TGTGCCAGCAGCCAAGTGGGGTCGGGGGGCTGGGAGACCCAGTACTTC. Encoded protein: CASSQVGSGGWETQYF.

As to this clonotype: This may stem from a read error, because a much larger clone lies one nucleotide away. The genes are TRBV27 and TRBJ2-7; 8 positions match TRBD2. Germline lookup yields CDR1 MNHEY and CDR2 SMNVEV (reference sequence). This CDR3 has 14 residues. The CDR3 nucleotides read TGTGCCGGCAGTTCTCGGGAGGGAGACTACGAGCAGTACTTC. Its translation is CAGSSREGDYEQYF.

This clonotype has ten or more counts. J is TRBJ2-3 and V is TRBV27; 7 positions match TRBD2. This CDR3 spans 16 amino acids. Trimming removed 5 bases from V and 1 base from J; junction bases left unmatched: 9. CDR1 MNHEY and CDR2 SMNVEV come from the germline V gene (reference sequence). For the CDR3, the DNA is TGTGCCAGCAGTCCTCGGACTAGTAGAGGCACAGATACGCAGTATTTT. It is translated as CASSPRTSRGTDTQYF.

This clonotype was observed a few times. This chain connects TRBV7-3 to TRBJ1-2; perhaps TRBD1 as D (6 bases). Per germline, CDR1 SGHTA and CDR2 FQGTGA. Trimming took 2 bases from V and 8 from J, leaving 9 bases between them. This CDR3 has 12 residues. CDR3 sequence reads: CASSLEGHGYTF. The CDR3 bases are TGTGCCAGCAGCTTAGAGGGACACGGCTACACCTTC.

This clonotype was picked up many times. The CDR3, as DNA: TGTGCCAGCAGTCTTACAGGGGCCGCGGGTCTAGCCAAAAACATTCAGTACTTC. This codes for CASSLTGAAGLAKNIQYF. The J gene is TRBJ2-4, the V gene TRBV28, with 7 bases lining up with TRBD1. V trimming: 5 bases; J trimming: 0 bases; junction bases outside the gene matches: 13. The germline gives CDR1 MDHEN, CDR2 SYDVKM. The length of the CDR3 is 18 residues.

The chain links TRBV6-1 to TRBJ2-1, with 11 nucleotides matching TRBD1. The J segment lost 5 bases and the V segment lost 6 bases, leaving 6 bases of the junction unmatched. Germline lookup yields CDR1 MNHNS and CDR2 SASEGT. The CDR3 has 15 amino acids. CDR3 nucleotides: TGTGCCAGCAGCCTCTCGGGACAGGGGGACAATGAGCAGTTCTTC. Translating gives CASSLSGQGDNEQFF.

As DNA, the CDR3 is TGTGCCAGCAGTTTGGACAGGGGGCTCGACGAGCAGTACTTC. Protein sequence: CASSLDRGLDEQYF. The chain joins TRBV27 to TRBJ2-7; TRBD1 matches 11 bases. Per germline, CDR1 MNHEY and CDR2 SMNVEV (reference sequence). CDR3 length: 14 residues. The V gene end was trimmed by 3 bases and the J gene end by 5 bases; junction bases not matched to a gene: 3.